The T cell receptor (beta chain) described here comes from a study of blood T cell repertoires in COVID-19. Study as a whole: Samples of COVID-19 (acute and convalescent) were obtained from the United States, Italy and Spain. PBMCs, B-cell-depleted T cells, or T cells provided the cDNA or gDNA that made up the material.

V lost 5 bases to trimming and J lost 3 bases; unmatched junction nucleotides: 16. This CDR3 has 18 amino acids. The germline gives CDR1 LNHDA, CDR2 SQIVND (reference sequence). Sequenced by immunoSEQ multiplex PCR; TCRdb stores in-frame clones only, minus some. This table has about 140,000 clones, over 75% appearing once. This rearrangement joins TRBV19 to TRBJ2-3, with 8 bases aligning to TRBD2. The sequence derives from a man in his 70s with acute or convalescent COVID-19. The sample taken for sequencing was peripheral blood. The CDR3 DNA reads TGTGCCAGTAGTGGAAATTTCGGGAGGGCCCGAGTAACAGATACGCAGTATTTT. Protein sequence: CASSGNFGRARVTDTQYF.